This T cell receptor beta chain was captured in a study of control samples from healthy donors and cancer patients. V lost 0 bases and J lost 7; bases outside the gene matches: 4. This CDR3 comprises 15 residues. Germline CDR1 and CDR2: SGHTA and FQGNSA. Assay: immunoSEQ multiplex PCR; the TCRdb copy retains only in-frame clones and omits some. The table lists 85,000 to 100,000 clones, approximately 93% of them singletons. The specimen sequenced was blood. This TCR came from a man aged 18 to 30 in good health. This chain uses TRBV7-2 with TRBJ2-1; 9 positions agree with TRBD1. CDR3 loop: CASSLAGQGRNEQFF. The CDR3 bases are TGTGCCAGCAGCTTAGCTGGACAGGGGAGGAATGAGCAGTTCTTC.